These T cell receptor beta chains were read from a single sample in a study of CD8+ T cells in alopecia areata. Clones were sequenced by immunoSEQ multiplex PCR, and TCRdb holds only the in-frame ones, with some missing. The data contain about 160,000 clones, 75% to 90% of them singletons. The input for sequencing was CD8+ T cells sorted from blood, taken at week 0. The receptors here all came from a human donor with alopecia areata. Both conserved end residues are part of each CDR3. A D gene is named only where the DNA matches it firmly. The size of a clone is reported for some rows only, either as once, few or many, or as a class for expanded clones.

TRBV18	-	14	-	TRBJ2-7	CASSPWDSAYEQYF	TGTGCCAGCTCACCGTGGGACTCCGCCTACGAGCAGTACTTC
TRBV6-6	-	13	-	TRBJ2-1	CASSPYSRDEQFF	TGTGCCAGCAGTCCATATTCTAGGGATGAGCAGTTCTTC
TRBV27	TRBD2	16	-	TRBJ2-1	CASSPGTSGRYNEQFF	TGTGCCAGCAGTCCGGGGACTAGCGGGAGGTACAATGAGCAGTTCTTC
TRBV5-1	TRBD1	15	-	TRBJ2-7	CASSDGQGLSSEQYF	TGCGCCAGCAGCGATGGACAGGGTCTATCGTCCGAGCAGTACTTC
TRBV7-9	-	14	-	TRBJ2-2	CASSLDIRNGELFF	TGTGCCAGCAGCCTAGACATACGCAACGGGGAGCTGTTTTTT
TRBV30	-	14	-	TRBJ2-7	CAWSGGTATYEQYF	TGTGCCTGGAGTGGCGGGACAGCCACCTACGAGCAGTACTTC
TRBV27	-	15	-	TRBJ2-7	CASSFGVSLADEQYF	TGTGCCAGCAGTTTTGGGGTCTCCCTCGCCGACGAGCAGTACTTC
TRBV4-1	-	15	-	TRBJ2-1	CASSLPADGHNEQFF	TGCGCCAGCAGCCTGCCGGCCGACGGACACAATGAGCAGTTCTTC
TRBV28	-	10	-	TRBJ2-7	CATQGHEQYF	TGTGCCACTCAGGGTCACGAGCAGTACTTC
TRBV5-1	-	13	-	TRBJ2-1	CASSLALRDEQFF	TGCGCCAGCAGCTTGGCCCTGAGGGATGAGCAGTTCTTC
TRBV5-6	TRBD1	15	-	TRBJ2-7	CASSTGTANSYEQYF	TGTGCCAGCAGCACCGGGACAGCTAACTCCTACGAGCAGTACTTC
TRBV10-2	-	13	-	TRBJ1-1	CAQNRTMNTEAFF	TGCGCCCAGAACAGAACCATGAACACTGAAGCTTTCTTT
TRBV27	-	16	-	TRBJ2-7	CASSLGPGPRPHEQYF	TGTGCCAGCAGTTTAGGGCCCGGGCCCCGGCCCCACGAGCAGTACTTC
TRBV7-9	-	17	-	TRBJ2-7	CASSLGTVWEVGSEQYF	TGTGCCAGCAGCTTAGGTACAGTGTGGGAGGTTGGGTCCGAGCAGTACTTC
TRBV29-1	TRBD2	13	-	TRBJ2-7	CSVEIAGAGEQYF	TGCAGCGTTGAAATAGCGGGGGCAGGCGAGCAGTACTTC
TRBV7-8	-	15	-	TRBJ1-1	CASSLSLGASTEAFF	TGTGCCAGCAGCTTAAGTTTGGGGGCTAGCACTGAAGCTTTCTTT
TRBV30	-	13	-	TRBJ2-1	CAWSVLGYNEQFF	TGTGCCTGGAGTGTTCTCGGATACAATGAGCAGTTCTTC
TRBV7-9	TRBD1	14	-	TRBJ1-2	CASSTGQELYGYTF	TGTGCCAGCAGCACGGGACAGGAACTCTATGGCTACACCTTC
TRBV6-1	TRBD2	17	few	TRBJ2-7	CASSEATSGGLSYEQYF	TGTGCCAGCAGTGAAGCGACTAGCGGGGGGCTTTCCTACGAGCAGTACTTC
TRBV29-1	-	11	-	TRBJ2-2	CSVPVGGELFF	TGCAGCGTCCCCGTTGGGGGGGAGCTGTTTTTT
TRBV9	TRBD2	15	-	TRBJ2-7	CASSVAGDYSYEQYF	TGTGCCAGCAGCGTAGCGGGGGACTACTCCTACGAGCAGTACTTC
TRBV5-4	-	17	-	TRBJ2-7	CASSPTKGTGTSYEQYF	TGTGCCAGCAGCCCTACCAAAGGAACAGGGACGTCCTACGAGCAGTACTTC
TRBV27	TRBD2	14	-	TRBJ2-1	CASRGLAAYNEQFF	TGTGCCAGCAGGGGACTAGCGGCCTACAATGAGCAGTTCTTC
TRBV5-6	TRBD1	13	-	TRBJ2-1	CASMRTGYNEQFF	TGTGCCAGCATGCGGACAGGGTACAATGAGCAGTTCTTC
TRBV6-1	-	11	-	TRBJ2-7	CASRDGYEQYF	TGTGCCAGCCGCGACGGCTACGAGCAGTACTTC
TRBV14	-	16	-	TRBJ2-1	CASSGRDSLLRNEQFF	TGTGCCAGCAGCGGGCGGGACTCCCTATTAAGGAATGAGCAGTTCTTC
TRBV2	-	13	-	TRBJ2-2	CASMDSYTGELFF	TGTGCCAGCATGGACAGTTACACCGGGGAGCTGTTTTTT
TRBV6-5	-	15	-	TRBJ2-3	CASSYSAESTDTQYF	TGTGCCAGCAGTTACTCGGCAGAAAGCACAGATACGCAGTATTTT
TRBV29-1	TRBD2	12	-	TRBJ2-1	CSVALAGNEQFF	TGCAGCGTCGCCCTAGCGGGGAATGAGCAGTTCTTC
TRBV27	-	14	-	TRBJ2-7	CASSLKSFLYEQYF	TGTGCCAGCAGTTTAAAAAGCTTCCTCTACGAGCAGTACTTC
TRBV30	-	15	few	TRBJ2-3	CAWSFHYLATDTQYF	TGTGCCTGGAGTTTCCACTATCTAGCCACAGATACGCAGTATTTT
TRBV4-1	-	15	-	TRBJ2-5	CASSQVQLAAETQYF	TGCGCCAGCAGCCAAGTTCAACTAGCAGCGGAGACCCAGTACTTC
TRBV29-1	-	13	-	TRBJ2-2	CSVPVGESGELFF	TGCAGCGTTCCTGTCGGGGAATCCGGGGAGCTGTTTTTT
TRBV7-9	-	15	-	TRBJ2-6	CASSLEPPGANVLTF	TGTGCCAGCAGCTTAGAACCCCCTGGGGCCAACGTCCTGACTTTC
TRBV30	-	12	-	TRBJ1-1	CACLALNTEAFF	TGTGCCTGCCTCGCTCTAAACACTGAGGCTTTCTTT
TRBV29-1	TRBD1	13	-	TRBJ2-7	CSVKGQGNYEQYF	TGCAGCGTTAAAGGACAGGGGAACTACGAGCAGTACTTC
TRBV6-5	TRBD1	14	-	TRBJ2-7	CASSFGQGFYEQYF	TGTGCCAGCAGTTTCGGACAGGGCTTCTACGAGCAGTACTTC
TRBV29-1	-	13	-	TRBJ2-3	CSPTDLEVDTQYF	TGCAGCCCCACAGACCTAGAGGTAGATACGCAGTATTTT
TRBV14	TRBD1	15	-	TRBJ1-1	CASSQRTGTNTEAFF	TGTGCCAGCAGCCAGAGGACAGGGACGAACACTGAAGCTTTCTTT
TRBV28	-	15	-	TRBJ2-7	CASSPAEGAGYEQYF	TGTGCCAGCAGCCCTGCTGAGGGGGCGGGGTACGAGCAGTACTTC
TRBV27	-	14	-	TRBJ2-1	CASSFSAQDNEQFF	TGTGCCAGCAGTTTTAGCGCCCAGGACAATGAGCAGTTCTTC
TRBV25-1	TRBD1	15	-	TRBJ1-1	CASSDDRQGSTEAFF	TGTGCCAGCAGTGATGATAGACAGGGGTCCACTGAAGCTTTCTTT
TRBV27	-	14	-	TRBJ2-1	CASSLSSPSREQFF	TGTGCCAGCAGTTTATCGAGTCCTAGTCGGGAGCAGTTCTTC
TRBV7-9	-	15	-	TRBJ1-5	CASSKTGSALQPQHF	TGTGCCAGCAGCAAGACAGGTAGTGCTCTTCAGCCCCAGCATTTT
TRBV5-4	-	13	-	TRBJ2-1	CASLTAGFNEQFF	TGTGCCAGCCTAACCGCAGGGTTCAATGAGCAGTTCTTC
TRBV6-5	-	14	-	TRBJ2-3	CASSYFLARDTQYF	TGTGCCAGCAGTTACTTTCTTGCCCGGGATACGCAGTATTTT
TRBV27	TRBD1	13	few	TRBJ2-7	CASSIGQGFEQYF	TGTGCCAGCAGCATAGGACAGGGATTCGAGCAGTACTTC
TRBV7-9	-	14	-	TRBJ2-5	CASSHRSGQETQYF	TGTGCCAGCAGCCACCGTAGCGGACAAGAGACCCAGTACTTC
TRBV7-3	-	14	-	TRBJ2-3	CASSLKQVTDTQYF	TGTGCCAGCTCTCTAAAACAGGTCACAGATACGCAGTATTTT
TRBV27	-	11	few	TRBJ2-1	CASSFGNEQFF	TGTGCCAGCAGCTTTGGGAATGAGCAGTTCTTC